This T cell receptor beta chain appears in the sequencing data of a study of T cells in Graves' hyperthyroidism and ophthalmopathy (dated by TCRdb to the late 2010s). Describing the broader study: Peripheral blood was sampled at the time of initial diagnosis, prior to any treatment. TCR V-J signatures able to tell the groups apart were searched for in a discovery cohort of 95 or so patients, of whom over 40 had Graves' ophthalmopathy and roughly 58 had stable Graves' hyperthyroidism. Prospective prediction of ophthalmopathy was tested in an independent validation cohort of 18 to 20 hyperthyroidism patients and 17 patients who later progressed to ophthalmopathy. The 95 to 100 discovery patients were randomly split 7:3 into training and test sets. Thyroid tissue and blood T-cell repertoires from over 5 Graves' hyperthyroidism patients were also compared in the study. Once sampling was done, hyperthyroidism patients were given methimazole at a starting dose of 30 mg daily, whereas ophthalmopathy patients were given high-dose intravenous methylprednisolone. The paper describes TCR Vbeta CDR3 sequencing of some 130 peripheral blood samples, made up of some 42 ophthalmopathy patients, 70 to 80 hyperthyroidism patients and 17 progressor patients. Findings and caveats that apply to the study as a whole: In validation, the model predicted progression to ophthalmopathy a median of about 6 months before onset, with approximately 70% sensitivity and about 72% specificity. Most expanded thyroid clonotypes (frequency above 0.001) were also detected in blood, suggesting blood repertoires may reflect thyroid immune responses. A 13 V-J signature model separated ophthalmopathy from stable hyperthyroidism, with nearly 90% sensitivity and roughly 82% specificity in cross-validation and 80%/75% in testing. Sample size was not statistically predetermined, and investigators were not blinded to group allocation.

Reading from cysteine to phenylalanine, the CDR3 counts 15 amino acids. Kept here is only the CDR3 DNA, which spans 45 bases and is read in frame from base 1. V is cut by 5 bases and J by 2 bases, and the space between the germline ends is 12 bases. Taken from the germline V gene (reference sequence), the CDR1 and CDR2 loops are SEHNR and FQNEAQ. Amplification of TCR beta CDR3 regions was carried out from RNA transcripts. The TCR CDR3 was subjected to a first round of RT-PCR using the HTBI primer set and the Qiagen OneStep RT-PCR kit. A second multiplex PCR round built the libraries, followed by size selection and purification. Paired-end sequencing of the libraries was performed with 100 bp reads on an Illumina HiSeq2000. The source study handled its data this way. SOAPnuke was used to process the raw data, removing reads that contained adapters or uncalled bases, had a mean Phred below 15, or lacked an exact match to the constant primer or identifier. COPE v1.2.5 was used to merge high-quality paired reads, and clonotypes were defined as unique nucleotide sequences. MiTCR v1.1 was used to align clonotypes to the IMGT TRBV, TRBD and TRBJ reference segments. Analysis was restricted to V-J combinations with a frequency above 0.0001, which covered roughly 99% of repertoires. A TCS score was defined as the ratio between F50 (clonal expansion) and ExV (chaos), using BLOSUM62-based TCRdist between CDR3 peptides within each V-J. Welch's t-statistics and random forest reduced some 510 V-J features to under 15, which were used in a naive Bayes classifier (R e1071). Through fastp at Q25 and MiXCR, TCRdb rebuilt clones from the public reads, retaining in-frame beta chains. Rows merge per CDR3 protein into single entries with the most common DNA and genes. The V and J calls and clone size come from TCRdb's table, not from the authors' own analysis. The sample yields more than 500,000 distinct CDR3 sequences; 15% to 20% were counted once. Approximately 30% of the sample is taken by the ten largest.

In its sample, this clonotype was seen a few times. Its cognate antigen has yet to be identified. Base qualities are not provided; no much larger clone lies one nucleotide away. Ophthalmopathy patients had moderately to severely active disease, with a Clinical Activity Score of 3 or more, a NOSPECS grade of 4 or more, and a disease duration of less than 3 months. The study excluded patients with uncontrolled infections, other autoimmune diseases, pregnancy or lactation. Clinical symptoms, serum thyroxine and TRAb, thyroid ultrasound, and orbital computed tomography formed the basis for the diagnoses. Ficoll-Paque density gradient centrifugation was used to isolate PBMCs from around 10 ml of fresh peripheral blood. Total RNA was extracted using Trizol reagent, and RNA quality was assessed on an Agilent 2100 Bioanalyzer.

Sequencing was carried out using blood. The source is a woman aged 25 to 45 with Graves' ophthalmopathy. The sequence links TRBV7-9 to TRBJ2-2, with the D gene call left open. The CDR3 here reads CASSRPNINTGELFF. In nucleotides, the sequence is TGTGCCAGCAGCCGTCCCAACATAAACACCGGGGAGCTGTTTTTT.